Shown below are 7 T cell receptor beta chains from a single sample sequenced in a study of blood T cell repertoires in COVID-19. Profiled with immunoSEQ multiplex PCR; TCRdb holds only in-frame clones, not every one. This sample has some 270,000 clones, with 80% to 85% found just once. The material sequenced was PBMCs or T cells enriched from blood (not recorded which). Receptor source: a man between 50 and 59 years old who had recovered from COVID-19.

The CDR3: CASSPGGRTEAFF. The CDR3 DNA follows: TGTGCCAGCAGCCCCGGAGGTCGCACTGAAGCTTTCTTT. V gene TRBV3-1 (or the pseudogene TRBV3-2) combines with J gene TRBJ1-1; D unresolved. Germline CDR1 LGHDT, CDR2 YNNKEL (reference sequence). The CDR3 sequence is 13 residues long. Trimming removed 4 bases from V and 4 bases from J, with 10 bases in between.

The chain has TRBV20-1 and TRBJ2-7; unclear D gene. Germline CDR1 is DFQATT and CDR2 is SNEGSKA (reference sequence). This CDR3 contains 11 residues. Trimming took 3 bases from V and 9 from J, leaving 12 bases between them. CDR3 amino acids: CSASPTFLQYF. The DNA for the CDR3 is TGCAGTGCTAGTCCTACCTTCTTGCAGTACTTC.

The chain carries TRBV7-3 and TRBJ2-5; a weak D match, TRBD2 (6 bases). Germline V gene lookup returns CDR1 SGHTA and CDR2 FQGTGA. CDR3 length equals 14 residues. The V end lost 0 bases, the J end lost 7 bases, and 12 bases lay between the germline ends. CDR3 residues: CASSLTLNGGTQYF. The CDR3 DNA reads TGTGCCAGCAGCTTAACTCTCAACGGGGGGACCCAGTACTTC. Full variable domain (remainder filled in from reference TRBV7-3 and TRBJ2-5): GAGVSQTPSNKVTEKGKYVELRCDPISGHTALYWYRQSLGQGPEFLIYFQGTGAADDSGLPNDRFFAVRPEGSVSTLKIQRTERGDSAVYLCASSLTLNGGTQYFGPGTRLLVL.

This rearrangement joins TRBV5-1 to TRBJ1-1; D may be TRBD1 (5 bases). Trimming stripped 4 bases from V and 0 bases from J, with 10 bases between. Germline values: CDR1 SGHRS, CDR2 YFSETQ. There are 14 residues in the CDR3. Here the CDR3 DNA reads TGCGCCAGCAGCAGGACGGACATGAACACTGAAGCTTTCTTT. It yields the protein CASSRTDMNTEAFF. Variable domain in full (rest from reference TRBV5-1 and TRBJ1-1): KAGVTQTPRYLIKTRGQQVTLSCSPISGHRSVSWYQQTPGQGLQFLFEYFSETQRNKGNFPGRFSGRQFSNSRSEMNVSTLELGDSALYLCASSRTDMNTEAFFGQGTRLTVV.

J is TRBJ2-1 and V is TRBV9; TRBD2 aligns across 7 bases. Unmatched junction bases numbered 14, after V lost 3 bases and J lost 5 bases. CDR1 and CDR2 (germline): SGDLS, YYNGEE. CDR3 length equals 17 residues. This CDR3 reads CASSAPLSGVRNNEQFF. DNA of the CDR3: TGTGCCAGCAGCGCCCCCCTCAGCGGGGTAAGAAACAATGAGCAGTTCTTC.

This clone appeared a few times. The rearrangement uses TRBV7-8 and TRBJ1-2; D is undetermined. Germline loops: CDR1 SGHVS, CDR2 FQNEAQ. Deletions cut 5 bases from V and 3 bases from J, with 16 bases between. The CDR3 has 15 residues. In nucleotides, the CDR3 is TGTGCCAGCAGCCCAAGTGGAGGGCCCTACTATGGCTACACCTTC. Protein: CASSPSGGPYYGYTF.

This chain uses TRBV3-1 (or the pseudogene TRBV3-2) with TRBJ2-6; D remains ambiguous. Germline loops: CDR1 LGHDT, CDR2 YNNKEL (reference sequence). The CDR3 has 17 amino acids. The germline V and J ends were trimmed by 2 bases and 0 bases, with 11 bases remaining between them. The CDR3 loop reads CASSQKFSISGANVLTF. Written as DNA, the CDR3 is TGTGCCAGCAGCCAAAAGTTCAGTATCTCTGGGGCCAACGTCCTGACTTTC.